The clone carrying this TCR beta chain was seen a single time. V was cut by 6 bases and J by 3 bases, with 11 bases left in between. The CDR3 runs 13 residues. Germline V lookup: CDR1 MNHEY, CDR2 SVGAGI. The data derive from a study of blood T cell repertoires in COVID-19. Generated by immunoSEQ multiplex PCR, the TCRdb table keeps only in-frame clones and is missing some. Here the sample spans approximately 240,000 clones, approximately 82% being singletons. The clonotype comes from a woman aged 80 or older with active or convalescent COVID-19. Material for sequencing was peripheral blood. This chain links TRBV6-5 with TRBJ1-2, with D perhaps matching TRBD1 (6 bases). The CDR3 nucleotides are TGTGCCAGCAGCCGGGGGGGCGACTATGGCTACACCTTC. Encoded protein: CASSRGGDYGYTF.